This T cell receptor beta chain was documented in a study of OX40 agonist ivuxolimab in advanced cancers. The CDR3 covers 14 residues. Looked up from germline, CDR1 is SNHLY and CDR2 is FYNNEI. V dropped 6 bases and J dropped 1 base, with 12 bases sitting between them. Generated by immunoSEQ multiplex PCR, the TCRdb table keeps only in-frame clones and is missing some. The table has fewer than 95,000 clones, approximately 85% seen once. The sample here was CD4+ or CD8+ T cells sorted from blood, taken in a trial of the OX40 agonist ivuxolimab. This chain uses TRBV2 with TRBJ1-1; D remains ambiguous. This receptor was taken from an adult with an advanced solid tumor such as melanoma, head and neck, liver or kidney cancer. In DNA form, the CDR3 reads TGTGCCAGCAGATTCTCGGACGGGAACACTGAAGCTTTCTTT. This gives the protein CASRFSDGNTEAFF.